Sequencing of this T cell receptor (beta chain) was carried out in a study of spatial heterogeneity in lung cancer. The time point denotes: blood at routine non-recurrence follow-up after resection. Tumor, nontumor lung or frozen PBMC supplied whole RNA, sequenced without sorting. Overall study findings and caveats: Ubiquitous expanded tumor TCRs surfaced in blood more at resection than they did at follow-up.

A single record per CDR3 protein comes from TCRdb applying MiXCR to the 5' RACE reads. The table lists fewer than 60,000 distinct CDR3 sequences, around 7% of them singletons. This CDR3 spans 13 amino acids. V lost 6 bases, J lost 6 bases, and 5 bases stayed unmatched. This clonotype appeared a few times. The antigen is unknown. The sequence was collected from a female donor with early-stage non-small cell lung cancer. This sample comprised PBMCs, obtained at follow-up. The chain employs TRBV12-3 or TRBV12-4 and TRBJ2-3; 8 nucleotides align to TRBD1. The CDR3 region is CASRDRAIDTQYF. The CDR3, as DNA: TGTGCCAGCAGGGACAGGGCCATCGATACGCAGTATTTT.